What follows are 24 T cell receptor beta chains derived from one specimen sequenced in a study of blood T cell repertoires in COVID-19. Sequenced by immunoSEQ multiplex PCR; TCRdb stores in-frame clones only, minus some. Of approximately 110,000 clones in the sample, approximately 81% were seen once. Sequences were obtained from peripheral blood. These receptors were collected from an elderly man with acute or convalescent COVID-19.

About this clone itself: Other DNA variants within this sample encode the same CDR3. The chain couples TRBV18 to TRBJ1-4; TRBD1 matches 8 bases. The CDR3 covers 14 residues. Unmatched junction bases numbered 7, after V lost 6 bases and J lost 7 bases. Germline CDR1 is KGHSH and CDR2 is LQKENI. Here the CDR3 reads CASSPGQGGEKLFF. CDR3 sequence (DNA): TGTGCCAGCTCCCCAGGACAGGGCGGTGAAAAACTGTTTTTT.

This clone was recorded only once. This chain joins TRBV2 and TRBJ2-2, with 9 nucleotides matching TRBD1. CDR3 length: 13 amino acids. Germline V lookup: CDR1 SNHLY, CDR2 FYNNEI. The V segment lost 7 bases and the J segment 5 bases; nucleotides outside the gene matches: 2. The CDR3 nucleotides are TGTGCCAGCAACGGACAGGGGACCGGGGAGCTGTTTTTT. Translating gives CASNGQGTGELFF. The full variable domain, its missing parts supplied by reference TRBV2 and TRBJ2-2, is EPEVTQTPSHQVTQMGQEVILRCVPISNHLYFYWYRQILGQKVEFLVSFYNNEISEKSEIFDDQFSVERPDGSNFTLKIRSTKLEDSAMYFCASNGQGTGELFFGEGSRLTVL.

The rearrangement uses TRBV5-4 and TRBJ1-2; 10 bases line up with TRBD1. The CDR3 loop spans 14 amino acids. The V gene's germline CDR1 is SGHNT and CDR2 YYREEE (reference sequence). Trimming took 0 bases from V and 8 from J; bases not matched to a gene: 4. In DNA form, the CDR3 reads TGTGCCAGCAGCTTGGGACAGGGGGCGGAGGGCTACACCTTC. Translation: CASSLGQGAEGYTF.

The V gene is TRBV7-2, the J gene TRBJ2-1, with D perhaps TRBD2 (5 bases). The length of the CDR3 is 13 residues. The germline gives CDR1 SGHTA, CDR2 FQGNSA. V lost 7 bases, J lost 3 bases, and 10 bases lay in between. CDR3 DNA: TGTGCCAGCAAGACGACTAACTACAATGAGCAGTTCTTC. Protein: CASKTTNYNEQFF.

The V call is TRBV19, the J call TRBJ1-1, with D unresolved. CDR3 length equals 13 residues. CDR1 and CDR2 (germline): LNHDA, SQIVND (reference sequence). V lost 1 base, J lost 8 bases, and 11 bases lay in between. The CDR3 protein is CASSIGDWREAFF. The CDR3 nucleotides read TGTGCCAGTAGTATAGGAGATTGGAGGGAAGCTTTCTTT.

V and J are TRBV19 and TRBJ1-2, with D tentatively TRBD1 (5 bases). The CDR3 is 12 amino acids. Germline CDR1 LNHDA, CDR2 SQIVND (reference sequence). Deletions cut 7 bases from V and 4 bases from J, with 10 bases between. The CDR3 DNA reads as TGTGCCAGTAACCTCGACAGCTATGGCTACACCTTC. Protein sequence: CASNLDSYGYTF.

Here the CDR3 reads CASSRTGNNYGYTF. In DNA form, the CDR3 reads TGTGCCAGCTCACGGACAGGGAACAACTATGGCTACACCTTC. This chain links TRBV18 with TRBJ1-2; 8 positions agree with TRBD1. V lost 4 bases and J lost 2; bases outside the gene matches: 3. CDR3 size: 14 residues. CDR1 and CDR2 from the germline V gene are KGHSH and LQKENI.

This clone was found a few times. The chain has TRBV7-3 and TRBJ1-1, with D possibly TRBD1 on 6 matching bases. Trimming took off 6 bases at V and 1 base at J, with 9 bases between the two ends. CDR1 SGHTA and CDR2 FQGTGA come from the germline V gene. The CDR3 loop spans 13 amino acids. The CDR3 bases are TGTGCCAGCAGTACAGGGTCGAACACTGAAGCTTTCTTT. Its protein is CASSTGSNTEAFF.

The rearrangement joins TRBV7-2 to TRBJ1-2; 8 bases align to TRBD1. V lost 0 bases and J lost 4; bases outside the gene matches: 4. This CDR3 contains 15 residues. The germline gives CDR1 SGHTA, CDR2 FQGNSA. This chain's CDR3 is CASSLASGGAYGYTF. The CDR3 DNA reads TGTGCCAGCAGCTTAGCGTCAGGGGGCGCCTATGGCTACACCTTC.

The genes are TRBV2 and TRBJ2-3; D not resolved. V was trimmed by 6 bases and J by 8 bases, leaving 9 bases between them. The V gene's germline CDR1 is SNHLY and CDR2 FYNNEI. The CDR3 runs 11 residues. The CDR3 spells CASRVGSTQYF. The CDR3 region has the DNA TGTGCCAGCAGAGTGGGCAGTACGCAGTATTTT.

The chain employs TRBV11-3 and TRBJ2-2; a weak D match, TRBD2 (6 bases). V lost 1 base and J 5 bases, leaving 14 bases between the germline ends. Germline V CDR1 and CDR2: SGHNT, YENEEA. The CDR3 is made up of 16 amino acids. CDR3 in amino acids: CASSLGLGGGTGELFF. For the CDR3, the DNA is TGTGCCAGCAGCTTAGGTCTTGGAGGAGGGACCGGGGAGCTGTTTTTT.

The chain is built from TRBV18 and TRBJ2-5; no clear D. Deletions cut 3 bases from V and 5 bases from J, with 10 bases between. There are 13 residues in the CDR3. CDR1 and CDR2 (germline): KGHSH, LQKENI. The CDR3 DNA is TGTGCCAGCTCACCGACTCGCAAGGAGACCCAGTACTTC. Protein: CASSPTRKETQYF.

The chain joins TRBV19 to TRBJ1-5; D is undetermined. The CDR3 sequence is 14 residues long. The V and J ends lost 3 bases and 6 bases respectively, with 12 bases between them. The germline CDR1 and CDR2 sequences are LNHDA and SQIVND (reference sequence). The CDR3 loop reads CASSIGVSSQPQHF. As DNA, the CDR3 is TGTGCCAGTAGTATTGGAGTCTCGAGTCAGCCCCAGCATTTT.

The V call is TRBV28, the J call TRBJ2-1; D might be TRBD2 (5 bases). The CDR3 consists of 15 residues. V lost 4 bases and J 10 bases, leaving 20 bases between the germline ends. Looked up from germline, CDR1 is MDHEN and CDR2 is SYDVKM. CDR3 loop: CASSSKDFFGEEQFF. CDR3 sequence (DNA): TGTGCCAGCAGTTCCAAGGACTTTTTTGGGGAGGAGCAGTTCTTC.

The chain links TRBV18 to TRBJ1-4; no clear D. The length of the CDR3 is 16 residues. Germline V gives CDR1 KGHSH, CDR2 LQKENI. Trimming cost V 2 bases and J 0 bases, with 10 bases left between them. This chain's CDR3 is CASSPYSLATNEKLFF. The CDR3 region has the DNA TGTGCCAGCTCACCATACAGTCTGGCAACTAATGAAAAACTGTTTTTT.

The J gene is TRBJ2-7, the V gene TRBV6-2 or TRBV6-3, with 7 bases fitting TRBD2. Per the germline V gene, CDR1 is MNHEY and CDR2 is SVGEGT. Germline trimming cut 0 bases from V and 7 bases from J; bases unmatched to any gene: 9. The CDR3 contains 15 residues. In DNA, the CDR3 is TGTGCCAGCAGTTACTCTGCTAGCGGCTACGGGGAGCAGTACTTC. Amino acids: CASSYSASGYGEQYF.

This chain links TRBV29-1 with TRBJ2-5, with 12 bases matching TRBD2. This CDR3 region has 13 residues. Germline CDR1 and CDR2: SQVTM and ANQGSEA. The J segment lost 5 bases and the V segment lost 8 bases, leaving 6 bases of the junction unmatched. CDR3: CSSSGRASETQYF. In DNA, the CDR3 is TGCAGCTCTAGCGGGAGGGCCAGCGAGACCCAGTACTTC.

The genes are TRBV7-2 and TRBJ2-7; 13 bases are a match to TRBD2. J gave up 6 bases and V 6 bases, and 5 bases lay outside the gene matches. The CDR3 contains 14 residues. The V gene's germline CDR1 is SGHTA and CDR2 FQGNSA. Written as DNA, the CDR3 is TGTGCCAGCAGTCGGACTAGCGGGAGTCGCGAGCAGTACTTC. Its protein is CASSRTSGSREQYF.

Here the CDR3 reads CAWSVGLRYEQYF. CDR3 bases: TGTGCCTGGAGTGTTGGACTTCGCTACGAGCAGTACTTC. This chain links TRBV30 with TRBJ2-7, with a tentative D call TRBD2 (5 bases). The CDR3 sequence is 13 residues long. The germline V gene encodes CDR1 GTSNPN and CDR2 SVGIG (reference sequence). Between the trimmed V and J ends, which lost 0 bases and 3 bases, there was a span of 9 bases.

The chain is built from TRBV27 and TRBJ1-2; 9 bases agree with TRBD1. The CDR3 totals 14 residues. Germline CDR1 is MNHEY and CDR2 is SMNVEV (reference sequence). Unmatched junction bases numbered 4, after V lost 6 bases and J lost 2 bases. CDR3 region: CASRRTGANYGYTF. In nucleotides, the CDR3 is TGTGCCAGCAGGCGGACAGGGGCGAACTATGGCTACACCTTC.

The genes are TRBV7-9 and TRBJ2-5; 9 bases match TRBD1. CDR1 SEHNR and CDR2 FQNEAQ come from the germline V gene (reference sequence). V gave up 4 bases and J gave up 5 bases; unmatched junction bases: 5. The CDR3 totals 14 residues. The CDR3 loop reads CASSSQGAVETQYF. For the CDR3, the DNA is TGTGCCAGCAGCTCACAGGGGGCGGTGGAGACCCAGTACTTC.

The V call is TRBV7-3, the J call TRBJ2-7; D is possibly TRBD2 (5 bases). The CDR3 is 14 amino acids. Germline V gene sequence: CDR1 SGHTA, CDR2 FQGTGA. Deletions cut 0 bases from V and 0 bases from J, with 6 bases between. The DNA of the CDR3 is TGTGCCAGCAGCTTAACAGGGAGCTCCTACGAGCAGTACTTC. Its protein is CASSLTGSSYEQYF. The entire variable domain, with the rest obtained from reference TRBV7-3 and TRBJ2-7, is as follows: GAGVSQTPSNKVTEKGKYVELRCDPISGHTALYWYRQSLGQGPEFLIYFQGTGAADDSGLPNDRFFAVRPEGSVSTLKIQRTERGDSAVYLCASSLTGSSYEQYFGPGTRLTVT.

Only a few counts were recorded for this clone. The chain couples TRBV20-1 to TRBJ1-2; TRBD1 might be the D (5 bases). CDR3 length: 11 residues. V was clipped by 3 bases and J by 12 bases, with 14 bases between them. Germline V gene data show CDR1 as DFQATT and CDR2 as SNEGSKA (reference sequence). CDR3 sequence: CSARETAENTF. The CDR3 DNA is TGCAGTGCTAGGGAGACAGCCGAAAACACCTTC.

This clone came up a few times. This chain connects TRBV14 to TRBJ2-3, with TRBD2 matching 11 bases. Losses at the gene ends were 4 bases for V and 0 bases for J; bases not matched to a gene: 6. The CDR3 runs to 17 residues. Germline V CDR1 and CDR2: SGHDN, FVKESK. Here the CDR3 DNA reads TGTGCCAGCAGCCCCCTGCGGACTAGCGGGAGCACAGATACGCAGTATTTT. It encodes CASSPLRTSGSTDTQYF.